Listed below are T cell receptor beta chains from one sample, sequenced in a study of blood T cells in healthy people across ages. TCRdb analysed the 5' RACE reads with MiXCR anew, one entry per CDR3 protein. The sample carries about a million distinct CDR3 sequences, more than 30% recorded once. The sequenced material came from blood. The receptors derive from a man younger than 30 in good health. The CDR3 runs from the conserved cysteine through the conserved F or W. Fields, in order: D gene, V gene, J gene, clone size, CDR3 protein, CDR3 DNA. The D gene is left open where the match is weak. Part of the rows lack a size; the others show once, few, many or a class for expanded clones.

D: .; V: TRBV29-1; J: TRBJ1-1; size: .; CDR3: CSVDRTAEAFF; DNA: TGCAGCGTTGATCGGACAGCCGAAGCTTTCTTT
D: .; V: TRBV6-5; J: TRBJ2-5; size: few; CDR3: CASSYDPQETQYF; DNA: TGTGCCAGCAGTTACGACCCCCAAGAGACCCAGTACTTC
D: .; V: TRBV20-1; J: TRBJ2-5; size: few; CDR3: CSARSLGRQETQYF; DNA: TGCAGTGCTAGATCCCTGGGCAGGCAAGAGACCCAGTACTTC
D: TRBD2; V: TRBV15; J: TRBJ2-1; size: .; CDR3: CATSILGLAGQYNEQFF; DNA: TGTGCCACCAGCATTCTCGGACTAGCGGGGCAATACAATGAGCAGTTCTTC
D: TRBD1; V: TRBV14; J: TRBJ2-5; size: .; CDR3: CASSQVGDRFSYF; DNA: TGTGCCAGCAGCCAAGTGGGGGACAGGTTTTCGTACTTC
D: .; V: TRBV7-3; J: TRBJ2-3; size: .; CDR3: CASSFLGNAATQYF; DNA: TGTGCCAGCAGCTTTCTGGGGAACGCCGCCACGCAGTATTTT
D: .; V: TRBV2; J: TRBJ2-5; size: few; CDR3: CASSQGKETQYF; DNA: TGTGCCAGCAGTCAGGGGAAAGAGACCCAGTACTTC
D: TRBD1; V: TRBV28; J: TRBJ2-7; size: many; CDR3: CASSWTGYEQYF; DNA: TGTGCCAGCAGTTGGACAGGCTACGAGCAGTACTTC
D: .; V: TRBV6-1; J: TRBJ2-7; size: .; CDR3: CASSEGQWSYEQYF; DNA: TGTGCCAGCAGTGAAGGGCAGTGGAGCTACGAGCAGTACTTC
D: .; V: TRBV5-1; J: TRBJ2-3; size: .; CDR3: CASSLGRQSSSTDTQYF; DNA: TGCGCCAGCAGCCTTGGTAGACAGAGCTCTAGCACAGATACGCAGTATTTT
D: .; V: TRBV6-2/TRBV6-3; J: TRBJ1-1; size: few; CDR3: CASSHPTDLNTEAFF; DNA: TGTGCCAGCAGTCATCCGACAGACCTGAACACTGAAGCTTTCTTT
D: .; V: TRBV28; J: TRBJ1-2; size: .; CDR3: CASSSHLGYTF; DNA: TGTGCCAGCAGTTCCCACCTCGGCTACACCTTC
D: .; V: TRBV12-3/TRBV12-4; J: TRBJ1-2; size: .; CDR3: CASSFGGSRYGYTF; DNA: TGTGCCAGCAGTTTCGGGGGATCACGTTATGGCTACACCTTC
D: .; V: TRBV12-3/TRBV12-4; J: TRBJ2-4; size: .; CDR3: CASSLSMDIQYF; DNA: TGTGCCAGCAGTTTATCGATGGACATTCAGTACTTC
D: .; V: TRBV2; J: TRBJ2-2; size: .; CDR3: CASSEAGTGELFF; DNA: TGTGCCAGCAGTGAAGCAGGGACCGGGGAGCTGTTTTTT
D: .; V: TRBV3-1; J: TRBJ2-1; size: .; CDR3: CASSQGAQVSYNEQFF; DNA: TGTGCCAGCAGTCAAGGGGCCCAGGTCTCCTACAATGAGCAGTTCTTC
D: .; V: TRBV11-2; J: TRBJ2-5; size: .; CDR3: CASTPRVSQETQYF; DNA: TGTGCCAGCACCCCAAGGGTTTCCCAAGAGACCCAGTACTTC
D: .; V: TRBV4-1; J: TRBJ2-3; size: many; CDR3: CASSQDALAGTDTQYF; DNA: TGCGCCAGCAGCCAAGATGCGTTGGCGGGAACAGATACGCAGTATTTT
D: TRBD1; V: TRBV7-2; J: TRBJ1-1; size: many; CDR3: CASSPGTGETEAFF; DNA: TGTGCCAGCAGCCCCGGGACAGGGGAGACTGAAGCTTTCTTT
D: .; V: TRBV6-5; J: TRBJ1-1; size: .; CDR3: CASSFTGGLEAFF; DNA: TGTGCCAGCAGCTTTACGGGGGGACTTGAAGCTTTCTTT
D: .; V: TRBV5-1; J: TRBJ2-3; size: few; CDR3: CASSDRDTSTDTQYF; DNA: TGCGCCAGCAGCGACCGGGACACCAGCACAGATACGCAGTATTTT
D: .; V: TRBV10-3; J: TRBJ1-2; size: many; CDR3: CAISDPGRTGYGYTF; DNA: TGTGCCATCAGTGACCCAGGACGGACTGGCTATGGCTACACCTTC
D: .; V: TRBV7-9; J: TRBJ1-2; size: few; CDR3: CASSHRSTQLYGYTF; DNA: TGTGCCAGCAGCCACCGGAGCACCCAACTATATGGCTACACCTTC
D: .; V: TRBV7-9; J: TRBJ2-5; size: .; CDR3: CASSSTLDQTQYF; DNA: TGTGCCAGCAGCTCTACACTAGATCAGACCCAGTACTTC
D: .; V: TRBV20-1; J: TRBJ2-7; size: few; CDR3: CSARDEGQGGNEQYF; DNA: TGCAGTGCTAGAGATGAGGGCCAGGGTGGGAACGAGCAGTACTTC
D: TRBD1; V: TRBV3-1; J: TRBJ2-7; size: few; CDR3: CASSHDQTGRNYEQYF; DNA: TGTGCCAGCAGCCACGACCAGACAGGGAGAAACTACGAGCAGTACTTC
D: TRBD2; V: TRBV10-3; J: TRBJ2-3; size: many; CDR3: CAISATPTGGGGASDTQYF; DNA: TGTGCCATCAGTGCCACCCCGACTGGGGGCGGGGGGGCCTCAGATACGCAGTATTTT
D: .; V: TRBV7-9; J: TRBJ1-2; size: .; CDR3: CASSLELAFDGYTF; DNA: TGTGCCAGCAGCTTAGAGTTAGCCTTTGATGGCTACACCTTC
D: TRBD1; V: TRBV20-1; J: TRBJ1-2; size: few; CDR3: CSAKTGFANYGYTF; DNA: TGCAGTGCTAAGACAGGGTTTGCTAACTATGGCTACACCTTC
D: .; V: TRBV7-2; J: TRBJ1-4; size: .; CDR3: CASSPPGVKSEKLFF; DNA: TGTGCCAGCAGCCCACCAGGGGTAAAGAGTGAAAAACTGTTTTTT
D: .; V: TRBV5-1; J: TRBJ1-1; size: .; CDR3: CASSSARGATEAFF; DNA: TGCGCCAGCAGCTCGGCCCGGGGCGCCACTGAAGCTTTCTTT
D: .; V: TRBV20-1; J: TRBJ2-3; size: .; CDR3: CSATHYLRRGGDTQYF; DNA: TGCAGTGCCACCCACTACCTCAGGAGGGGGGGAGATACGCAGTATTTT
D: TRBD1; V: TRBV12-3/TRBV12-4; J: TRBJ2-1; size: many; CDR3: CASRRDSYNEQFF; DNA: TGTGCCAGCAGACGGGACAGCTACAATGAGCAGTTCTTC
D: .; V: TRBV20-1; J: TRBJ1-1; size: .; CDR3: CSANQDSMNSEAFF; DNA: TGCAGTGCTAACCAGGACAGCATGAACTCTGAAGCTTTCTTT
D: TRBD1; V: TRBV6-5; J: TRBJ2-1; size: once; CDR3: CASRTQGVREQFF; DNA: TGTGCCAGCAGGACACAGGGGGTCCGTGAGCAGTTCTTC
D: .; V: TRBV20-1; J: TRBJ1-1; size: few; CDR3: CSARAGAANTEAFF; DNA: TGCAGTGCTAGAGCAGGGGCCGCGAACACTGAAGCTTTCTTT
D: TRBD2; V: TRBV7-9; J: TRBJ2-3; size: few; CDR3: CASSLEIAGPTDTQYF; DNA: TGTGCCAGCAGCTTAGAGATAGCGGGACCCACAGATACGCAGTATTTT
D: .; V: TRBV29-1; J: TRBJ2-7; size: few; CDR3: CSVIVGLSEQYF; DNA: TGCAGCGTCATAGTCGGACTGAGCGAGCAGTACTTC
D: .; V: TRBV7-2; J: TRBJ1-5; size: few; CDR3: CASSLAGVGQPQHF; DNA: TGTGCCAGCAGCTTAGCAGGGGTAGGTCAGCCCCAGCATTTT